Shown below are 3 T cell receptor beta chains from a single sample sequenced in a study of blood T cell repertoires in COVID-19. Some clones are missing from TCRdb's copy, which holds only in-frame ones; the method was immunoSEQ multiplex PCR. The sample consists of 300,000 to 350,000 clones, approximately 83% of them appearing once. The material sequenced was PBMCs or T cells enriched from blood (not recorded which). The receptors shown here come from a man aged 25 to 45 who had recovered from COVID-19.

The CDR3 DNA sequence: TGTGCCAGCAGCCCTAATATGGGGGCGGACACTGAAGCTTTCTTT. Amino acids: CASSPNMGADTEAFF. The J gene is TRBJ1-1, the V gene TRBV7-9; TRBD1 might be the D (6 bases). The germline V gene has CDR1 SEHNR and CDR2 FQNEAQ (reference sequence). Between the trimmed V and J ends, which lost 5 bases and 3 bases, there was a span of 16 bases. The CDR3 consists of 15 residues.

J is TRBJ2-7 and V is TRBV9, with 8 positions matching TRBD1. Trimming cost V 0 bases and J 5 bases; bases outside gene matches: 16. Germline V lookup: CDR1 SGDLS, CDR2 YYNGEE. This CDR3 has 18 residues. CDR3: CASSVEDSWTGYLDEQYF. The CDR3 DNA reads as TGTGCCAGCAGCGTAGAAGACTCTTGGACAGGGTATCTTGACGAGCAGTACTTC. Combining the CDR3 with reference TRBV9 and TRBJ2-7 gives the whole variable domain DSGVTQTPKHLITATGQRVTLRCSPRSGDLSVYWYQQSLDQGLQFLIQYYNGEERAKGNILERFSAQQFPDLHSELNLSSLELGDSALYFCASSVEDSWTGYLDEQYFGPGTRLTVT.

V gene TRBV27 combines with J gene TRBJ1-1, with D unresolved. CDR3 length equals 14 residues. The V gene lost 2 bases and the J gene lost 0 bases, with 7 bases spanning the gap. Germline V CDR1 and CDR2: MNHEY, SMNVEV (reference sequence). CDR3 amino acids: CASSLTNMNTEAFF. The CDR3 nucleotides read TGTGCCAGCAGTTTAACCAACATGAACACTGAAGCTTTCTTT.